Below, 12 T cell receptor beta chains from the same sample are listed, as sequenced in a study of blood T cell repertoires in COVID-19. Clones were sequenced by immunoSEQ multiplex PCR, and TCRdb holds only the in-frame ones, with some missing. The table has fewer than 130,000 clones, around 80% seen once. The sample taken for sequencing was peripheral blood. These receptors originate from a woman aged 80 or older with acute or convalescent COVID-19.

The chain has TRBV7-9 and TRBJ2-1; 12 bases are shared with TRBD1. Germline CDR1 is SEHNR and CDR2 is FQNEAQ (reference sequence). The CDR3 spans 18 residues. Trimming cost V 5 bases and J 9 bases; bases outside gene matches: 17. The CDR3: CASSKPGQGALRGGEQFF. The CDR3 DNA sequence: TGTGCCAGCAGCAAACCGGGACAGGGGGCGCTAAGGGGTGGTGAGCAGTTCTTC.

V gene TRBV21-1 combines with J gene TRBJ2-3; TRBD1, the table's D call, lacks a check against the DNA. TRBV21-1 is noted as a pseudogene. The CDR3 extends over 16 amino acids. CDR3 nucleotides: TGTGCCAGCAGAGGGGAAGTGGGCGGAAGCACAGATACGCAGTATTTT. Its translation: CASRGEVGGSTDTQYF.

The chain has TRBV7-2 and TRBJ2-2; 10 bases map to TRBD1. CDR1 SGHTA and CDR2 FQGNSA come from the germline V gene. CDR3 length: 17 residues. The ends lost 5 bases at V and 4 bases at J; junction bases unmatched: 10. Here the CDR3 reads CASSGDRGRGSTGELFF. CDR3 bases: TGTGCCAGCAGCGGGGACAGGGGTCGAGGGAGCACCGGGGAGCTGTTTTTT.

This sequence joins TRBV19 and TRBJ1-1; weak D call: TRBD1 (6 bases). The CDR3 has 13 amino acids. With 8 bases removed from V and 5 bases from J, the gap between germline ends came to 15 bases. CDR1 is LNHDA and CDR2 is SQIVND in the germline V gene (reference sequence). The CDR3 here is CASSHRVRTEAFF. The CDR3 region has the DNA TGTGCCAGTTCCCACAGGGTTCGGACTGAAGCTTTCTTT.

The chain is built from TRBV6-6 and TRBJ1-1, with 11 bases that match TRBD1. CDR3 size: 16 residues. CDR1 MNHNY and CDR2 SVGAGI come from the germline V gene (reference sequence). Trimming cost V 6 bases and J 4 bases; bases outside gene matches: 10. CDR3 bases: TGTGCCAGCAGCCGGAGCCGGACAGGGGGCTTCACTGAAGCTTTCTTT. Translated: CASSRSRTGGFTEAFF.

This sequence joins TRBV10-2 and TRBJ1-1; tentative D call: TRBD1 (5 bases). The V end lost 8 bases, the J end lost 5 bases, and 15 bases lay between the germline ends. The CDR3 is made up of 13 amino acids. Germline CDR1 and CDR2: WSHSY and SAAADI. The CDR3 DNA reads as TGCGCCAGCGCAATCAGGGAAGATACTGAAGCTTTCTTT. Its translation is CASAIREDTEAFF.

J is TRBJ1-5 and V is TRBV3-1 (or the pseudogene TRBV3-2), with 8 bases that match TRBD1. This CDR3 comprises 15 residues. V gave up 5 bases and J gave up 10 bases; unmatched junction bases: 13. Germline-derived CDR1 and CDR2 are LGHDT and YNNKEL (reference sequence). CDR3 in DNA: TGTGCCAGCAGCTATGGGACAGGCCGGCCCAGCCCCCAGCATTTT. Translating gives CASSYGTGRPSPQHF.

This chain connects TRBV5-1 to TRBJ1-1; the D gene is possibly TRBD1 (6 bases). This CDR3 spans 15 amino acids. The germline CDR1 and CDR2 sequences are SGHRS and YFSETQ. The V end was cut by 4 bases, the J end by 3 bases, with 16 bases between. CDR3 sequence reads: CASSLTGKGDTEAFF. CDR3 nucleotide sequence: TGCGCCAGCAGCCTAACAGGGAAAGGGGACACTGAAGCTTTCTTT.

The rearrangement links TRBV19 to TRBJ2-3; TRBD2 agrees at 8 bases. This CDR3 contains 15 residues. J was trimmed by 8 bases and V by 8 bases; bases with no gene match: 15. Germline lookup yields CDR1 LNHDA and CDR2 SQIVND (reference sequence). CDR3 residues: CASGPRLAGLGTQYF. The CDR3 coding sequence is TGTGCCAGTGGCCCGAGGCTAGCGGGTTTGGGTACGCAGTATTTT.

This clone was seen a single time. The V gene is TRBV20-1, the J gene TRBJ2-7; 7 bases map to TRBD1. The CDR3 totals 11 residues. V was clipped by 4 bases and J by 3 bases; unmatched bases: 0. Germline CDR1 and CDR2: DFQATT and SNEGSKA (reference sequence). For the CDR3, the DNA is TGCAGTGCTACAGGGGGCTACGAGCAGTACTTC. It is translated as CSATGGYEQYF.

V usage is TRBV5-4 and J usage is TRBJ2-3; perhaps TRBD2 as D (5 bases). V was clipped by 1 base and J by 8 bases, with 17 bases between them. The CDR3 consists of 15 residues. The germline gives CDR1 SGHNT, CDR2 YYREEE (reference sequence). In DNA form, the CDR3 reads TGTGCCAGCAGCTTGTACGCGGGTCAAGGCGGTACGCAGTATTTT. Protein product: CASSLYAGQGGTQYF.

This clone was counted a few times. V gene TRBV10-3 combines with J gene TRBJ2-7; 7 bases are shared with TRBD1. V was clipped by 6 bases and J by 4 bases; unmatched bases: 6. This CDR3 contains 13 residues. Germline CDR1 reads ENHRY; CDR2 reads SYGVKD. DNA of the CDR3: TGTGCCATCAGACCCCCGGGACAGTACGAGCAGTACTTC. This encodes CAIRPPGQYEQYF.